The 7 T cell receptor beta chains listed next were all sequenced from one sample in a study of human T cells and chemical hapten exposure. The time point: patch test 2, 6 weeks after DPC sensitization. Documented treatment: therapeutic diphenylcyclopropenone sensitization with weekly scalp DPC. TCRdb reprocessed the RACE reads via MiXCR and lists one record per CDR3 protein. The table has approximately 350,000 distinct CDR3 sequences, about 6% seen once. Sequences were derived from whole blood, sampled in connection with sensitization to the hapten diphenylcyclopropenone (DPC). These receptors came from a woman under 30 with alopecia areata. Some clones in this sample may be carry-over from other donors' samples.

This clonotype occurred a few times. V is TRBV9 and J is TRBJ1-2; D gene ambiguous. The V end was cut by 5 bases, the J end by 2 bases, with 10 bases between. The CDR3 runs to 13 residues. From germline, CDR1 is SGDLS and CDR2 YYNGEE. The CDR3 nucleotides are TGTGCCAGCAGGGACGAGCGAAACTATGGCTACACCTTC. It yields the protein CASRDERNYGYTF.

At least ten counts were recorded for this clonotype. The V gene is TRBV18, the J gene TRBJ1-1; TRBD1 might be the D (6 bases). Per the germline V gene, CDR1 is KGHSH and CDR2 is LQKENI. V shed 2 bases and J shed 4 bases, with 11 bases lying between them. The CDR3 covers 14 residues. CDR3 amino acids: CASSPSEGGTEAFF. DNA for the CDR3: TGTGCCAGCTCACCATCGGAGGGGGGCACTGAAGCTTTCTTT.

This clonotype was recorded at least ten times. The chain has TRBV7-9 and TRBJ1-2; no firm D call. CDR3 length: 11 residues. Germline lookup yields CDR1 SEHNR and CDR2 FQNEAQ (reference sequence). V shed 2 bases and J shed 6 bases, with 4 bases lying between them. DNA of the CDR3: TGTGCCAGCAGCTTACAGAATGGCTACACCTTC. This translates into CASSLQNGYTF.

This clonotype was counted many times. The chain carries TRBV5-1 and TRBJ1-2; tentative D call: TRBD1 (6 bases). The germline CDR1 and CDR2 sequences are SGHRS and YFSETQ. CDR3 length: 14 residues. The V end lost 4 bases, the J end lost 2 bases, and 12 bases lay between the germline ends. This chain's CDR3 is CASSGGQPNYGYTF. The CDR3 DNA reads as TGCGCCAGCAGCGGGGGACAACCCAACTATGGCTACACCTTC.

This clonotype was counted a few times. This chain links TRBV7-2 with TRBJ1-1; the D gene is possibly TRBD1 (6 bases). This CDR3 is 16 amino acids long. Germline CDR1 and CDR2: SGHTA and FQGNSA. Trimming removed 4 bases from V and 10 bases from J, with 25 bases in between. CDR3 coding DNA: TGTGCCAGCAGCTCGCACAGGGTTTCCCTTTCAATCGGAGCTTTCTTT. Translated, it gives CASSSHRVSLSIGAFF.

This clonotype has a handful of counts. This chain connects TRBV27 to TRBJ2-3, with D possibly matching TRBD2 (5 bases). The CDR3 is made up of 15 amino acids. Looked up from germline, CDR1 is MNHEY and CDR2 is SMNVEV (reference sequence). Trimming stripped 2 bases from V and 2 bases from J, with 11 bases between. CDR3 DNA: TGTGCCAGCAGTTTAAAAGCGGCCCCCACAGATACGCAGTATTTT. Its translation: CASSLKAAPTDTQYF.

The CDR3 DNA reads as TGCAGTGCTAGAGAGGAACAGGGGGTTAGGCAGCAGTACTTC. This encodes CSAREEQGVRQQYF. The chain is built from TRBV20-1 and TRBJ2-7; 8 nucleotides match TRBD1. This CDR3 contains 14 residues. After removal of 0 bases from V and 8 bases from J, the junction contained 9 bases not matched to a gene. Germline lookup yields CDR1 DFQATT and CDR2 SNEGSKA (reference sequence).